These 30 T cell receptor beta chains share one sample of origin, sequenced in a study of CD8 T cells in ankylosing spondylitis. Using its own MiXCR run on the 5' RACE reads, TCRdb lists one record per CDR3 protein. The table shows hundreds of thousands of distinct CDR3 sequences, with about 20% occurring only once. Sequenced: blood, either unsorted or a sorted T cell fraction (not recorded which). The receptors derive from a male donor with ankylosing spondylitis or in good health (not recorded which).

J is TRBJ2-7 and V is TRBV11-1; 7 nucleotides align to TRBD1. Germline V gene lookup returns CDR1 SGHAT and CDR2 FQDESV (reference sequence). The trim removed 8 bases at V and 2 bases at J, leaving 9 bases unmatched. This CDR3 spans 14 amino acids. DNA for the CDR3: TGTGCCAGCGAACCGACAGGGTTGACCTACGAGCAGTACTTC. The encoded protein is CASEPTGLTYEQYF. The full variable domain, with the rest looked up from reference TRBV11-1 and TRBJ2-7, is EAEVAQSPRYKITEKSQAVAFWCDPISGHATLYWYRQILGQGPELLVQFQDESVVDDSQLPKDRFSAERLKGVDSTLKIQPAELGDSAMYLCASEPTGLTYEQYFGPGTRLTVT.

The genes are TRBV7-9 and TRBJ2-1; D not certain. Trimming removed 3 bases from V and 8 bases from J, with 17 bases in between. The CDR3 length is 15 residues. Per germline, CDR1 SEHNR and CDR2 FQNEAQ (reference sequence). The CDR3 protein is CASSFVAGYTDEQFF. In nucleotides, the CDR3 is TGTGCCAGCAGCTTCGTGGCAGGTTATACGGATGAGCAGTTCTTC.

The chain recombines TRBV18 with TRBJ2-3, with 9 bases matching TRBD1. This CDR3 spans 16 amino acids. V trimming: 3 bases; J trimming: 3 bases; junction bases outside the gene matches: 7. Germline lookup yields CDR1 KGHSH and CDR2 LQKENI. The CDR3 sequence: CASSPTGQGGTDTQYF. CDR3 bases: TGTGCCAGCTCACCCACGGGACAGGGAGGAACAGATACGCAGTATTTT.

This clonotype was counted only a few times. The chain uses TRBV4-2 and TRBJ2-3, with D possibly matching TRBD1 (7 bases). Germline V gives CDR1 LGHNA, CDR2 YNFKEQ. V gave up 0 bases and J gave up 0 bases, with 13 bases separating them. The CDR3 runs 17 residues. CDR3 sequence reads: CASSQDPTGTSTDTQYF. The CDR3, as DNA: TGTGCCAGCAGCCAAGACCCGACAGGGACTAGCACAGATACGCAGTATTTT.

This clonotype turned up a few times. The chain is built from TRBV12-3 or TRBV12-4 and TRBJ2-7; 13 bases are a match to TRBD2. Losses at the gene ends were 3 bases for V and 3 bases for J; bases not matched to a gene: 2. The CDR3 has 15 residues. The CDR3 DNA reads TGTGCCAGCAGTTTCGGACTAGCGGGAGTCTACGAGCAGTACTTC. Residues: CASSFGLAGVYEQYF.

The V gene is TRBV14, the J gene TRBJ2-5; D may be TRBD1 or TRBD2 (5 bases each). Germline V gene sequence: CDR1 SGHDN, CDR2 FVKESK. There are 15 residues in the CDR3. The V and J ends lost 0 bases and 4 bases respectively, with 12 bases between them. The CDR3 loop reads CASSQDGPGRETQYF. The CDR3 DNA sequence: TGTGCCAGCAGCCAAGACGGTCCAGGGAGAGAGACCCAGTACTTC.

This clonotype was detected a few times. This rearrangement joins TRBV30 to TRBJ2-1; the match to TRBD2 covers 8 bases. This CDR3 is built from 15 residues. V was pared by 2 bases and J by 10 bases, with 13 bases of the junction left unmatched. CDR1 GTSNPN and CDR2 SVGIG come from the germline V gene (reference sequence). The CDR3 protein is CAWSLLAGSLGEQFF. The CDR3 DNA sequence: TGTGCCTGGAGTCTCCTAGCGGGTTCCCTAGGGGAGCAGTTCTTC.

This clonotype has just one count. The J gene is TRBJ2-2, the V gene TRBV20-1; the D gene is possibly TRBD2 (6 bases). The CDR3 covers 15 residues. Germline-derived CDR1 and CDR2 are DFQATT and SNEGSKA (reference sequence). V was trimmed by 6 bases and J by 3 bases, leaving 17 bases between them. CDR3 region: CSANGGAGYTGELFF. CDR3 DNA: TGCAGTGCCAATGGAGGGGCGGGGTACACCGGGGAGCTGTTTTTT.

There are a few counts of this clonotype. The V and J genes are TRBV29-1 and TRBJ1-5; D gene uncertain. Trimming removed 0 bases from V and 11 bases from J, with 8 bases in between. This CDR3 has 11 residues. Germline-derived CDR1 and CDR2 are SQVTM and ANQGSEA. The CDR3 loop is CSVEDDSAQHF. The CDR3, as DNA: TGCAGCGTTGAAGATGATTCGGCCCAGCATTTT.

This chain connects TRBV28 to TRBJ2-1; D is possibly TRBD2 (5 bases). This CDR3 has 15 amino acids. Trimming shortened V by 6 bases and J by 0 bases, and 12 bases separated the two germline ends. Germline-derived CDR1 and CDR2 are MDHEN and SYDVKM. The CDR3 DNA sequence: TGTGCCAGCAGCCAAGGAGGTGGCTCCTACAATGAGCAGTTCTTC. Translated: CASSQGGGSYNEQFF.

The J gene is TRBJ2-1, the V gene TRBV9; the match to TRBD2 covers 7 bases. This CDR3 has 17 amino acids. The germline V gene encodes CDR1 SGDLS and CDR2 YYNGEE. J lost 0 bases, V lost 4 bases, and 10 bases had no gene match. The CDR3 region is CASSPLLASTSYNEQFF. The DNA of the CDR3 is TGTGCCAGCAGCCCCTTACTAGCGTCAACCTCCTACAATGAGCAGTTCTTC.

The rearrangement links TRBV12-3 or TRBV12-4 to TRBJ2-2, with TRBD2 matching over 12 bases. J gave up 4 bases and V 5 bases, and 8 bases lay outside the gene matches. The CDR3 extends over 17 amino acids. The DNA of the CDR3 is TGTGCCAGCAGTACCCCGACTAGCGGGGGTGGCACCGGGGAGCTGTTTTTT. Protein product: CASSTPTSGGGTGELFF.

This clonotype was counted between two and nine times. This chain uses TRBV11-1 with TRBJ2-1, with 12 bases aligning to TRBD2. CDR1 SGHAT and CDR2 FQDESV come from the germline V gene (reference sequence). The CDR3 is 18 residues long. After removal of 3 bases from V and 5 bases from J, the junction contained 11 bases not matched to a gene. The CDR3 sequence is CASSLSFSSGGENNEQFF. For the CDR3, the DNA is TGTGCCAGCAGCTTGTCCTTCTCTAGCGGGGGGGAGAACAATGAGCAGTTCTTC.

This clonotype has just a few counts. The chain couples TRBV11-2 to TRBJ2-6; no clear D gene. Germline lookup yields CDR1 SGHAT and CDR2 FQNNGV. This CDR3 is built from 13 residues. Trimming pared 6 bases from V and 4 bases from J, leaving 7 bases between. CDR3 DNA sequence: TGTGCCAGCAGGGTATTCGGGGCCAACGTCCTGACTTTC. Its translation is CASRVFGANVLTF.

This clonotype was observed at least ten times. The chain is built from TRBV12-3 or TRBV12-4 and TRBJ1-2; no firm D call. V lost 5 bases to trimming and J lost 12 bases, with 13 bases between them. The CDR3 totals 11 residues. The CDR3 here is CASSPGILHTF. The CDR3 DNA sequence: TGTGCCAGCAGTCCCGGGATCCTCCACACCTTC.

This clonotype was seen at least ten times. The V and J genes are TRBV20-1 and TRBJ2-7; 8 bases map to TRBD2. With V trimmed by 0 bases and J by 3 bases, 4 bases remained unmatched. CDR1 and CDR2 (germline): DFQATT, SNEGSKA (reference sequence). The CDR3 consists of 14 residues. CDR3 sequence reads: CSARDPGLDYEQYF. The DNA for the CDR3 is TGCAGTGCTAGAGATCCGGGACTAGACTACGAGCAGTACTTC.

The genes are TRBV5-1 and TRBJ2-1; TRBD2 agrees at 11 bases. The V segment lost 3 bases and the J segment 6 bases; nucleotides outside the gene matches: 5. Germline lookup yields CDR1 SGHRS and CDR2 YFSETQ. The CDR3 sequence is 15 residues long. DNA for the CDR3: TGCGCCAGCAGCTACATGGGACTAGCGGTCAATGAGCAGTTCTTC. The encoded protein is CASSYMGLAVNEQFF. Together with reference TRBV5-1 and TRBJ2-1, the CDR3 gives the full variable domain: KAGVTQTPRYLIKTRGQQVTLSCSPISGHRSVSWYQQTPGQGLQFLFEYFSETQRNKGNFPGRFSGRQFSNSRSEMNVSTLELGDSALYLCASSYMGLAVNEQFFGPGTRLTVL.

The gene calls are TRBV29-1 and TRBJ1-2; perhaps TRBD1 as D (6 bases). Germline values: CDR1 SQVTM, CDR2 ANQGSEA. V was trimmed by 1 base and J by 0 bases, leaving 15 bases between them. The CDR3 sequence is 16 residues long. The CDR3 coding sequence is TGCAGCGTTGAAGTTTACGGGCGGGGGCCTAACTATGGCTACACCTTC. Its protein product is CSVEVYGRGPNYGYTF.

This clonotype was observed a few times. The CDR3 protein is CSARSRGDQPQHF. CDR3 nucleotides: TGCAGTGCTAGGAGCAGGGGGGATCAGCCCCAGCATTTT. The chain employs TRBV20-1 and TRBJ1-5; 7 nucleotides agree with TRBD1. Germline trimming cut 3 bases from V and 5 bases from J; bases unmatched to any gene: 4. CDR3 length: 13 residues. Germline values: CDR1 DFQATT, CDR2 SNEGSKA (reference sequence).

The genes are TRBV21-1 and TRBJ2-2. TRBV21-1 is tagged as a pseudogene. The CDR3 extends over 15 amino acids. CDR3 DNA sequence: TGTGCCAGCAGAACCGGACCTAAAAACACCGGGGAGCTGTTTTTT. Translating gives CASRTGPKNTGELFF.

This chain uses TRBV21-1 with TRBJ1-2. TRBV21-1 corresponds to a pseudogene. This CDR3 comprises 14 residues. The CDR3 region has the DNA TGTGCCAGCAGCAAAGCCCAGATATACCATGGCTACACCTTC. Translation gives CASSKAQIYHGYTF.

This clonotype was seen at least ten times. V is TRBV12-3 or TRBV12-4 and J is TRBJ1-5; tentative D call: TRBD1 (6 bases). This CDR3 is built from 14 residues. Deletions cut 3 bases from V and 2 bases from J, with 8 bases between. The CDR3 loop is CASSLWGRNQPQHF. CDR3 in DNA: TGTGCCAGCAGTTTGTGGGGGCGCAATCAGCCCCAGCATTTT.

This clonotype came up a few times. The gene calls are TRBV12-3 or TRBV12-4 and TRBJ1-1; D might be TRBD1 (6 bases). V was shortened by 7 bases and J by 1 base, with 16 bases between the two germline ends. This CDR3 has 15 amino acids. The CDR3 DNA reads as TGTGCCAGCACACATCTCCAGGGGTGGAACACTGAAGCTTTCTTT. This sequence encodes CASTHLQGWNTEAFF.

The rearrangement links TRBV7-9 to TRBJ2-7, with TRBD2 matching over 8 bases. V lost 8 bases to trimming and J lost 2 bases; unmatched junction nucleotides: 2. This CDR3 comprises 12 residues. CDR1 is SEHNR, CDR2 FQNEAQ, per germline (reference sequence). The CDR3 coding sequence is TGTGCCAGCGGCGGGGGGACCTACGAGCAGTACTTC. Protein product: CASGGGTYEQYF.

This clonotype was detected a few times. In nucleotides, the CDR3 is TGTGCCAGCAGTCCTACTGAACATGTATCCTACGAGCAGTACTTC. It yields the protein CASSPTEHVSYEQYF. V gene TRBV6-1 combines with J gene TRBJ2-7, with unresolved D. This CDR3 region has 15 residues. The V end lost 5 bases, the J end lost 1 base, and 15 bases lay between the germline ends. The germline V gene has CDR1 MNHNS and CDR2 SASEGT.

In its sample, this clonotype was seen many times. This chain uses TRBV4-1 with TRBJ2-1; TRBD1 might be the D (5 bases). The germline gives CDR1 MGHRA, CDR2 YSYEKL. The CDR3 covers 12 residues. Trimming took 1 base from V and 8 from J, leaving 6 bases between them. The CDR3 DNA reads TGCGCCAGCAGCCAAGTAGGGGATGAGCAGTTCTTC. Protein: CASSQVGDEQFF.

V usage is TRBV7-9 and J usage is TRBJ2-7, with unresolved D. The CDR3 has 13 residues. V gave up 5 bases and J gave up 7 bases, with 15 bases separating them. Germline loops: CDR1 SEHNR, CDR2 FQNEAQ (reference sequence). The CDR3 reads CASSQPRLREQYF. As DNA, the CDR3 is TGTGCCAGCAGCCAACCCCGGTTGCGAGAGCAGTACTTC.

CDR3 in DNA: TGTGCCAGCTATAAGGGGAGGGGGCAGGAAGACGAGCAGTACTTC. Translation: CASYKGRGQEDEQYF. The chain is built from TRBV28 and TRBJ2-7; possibly TRBD1 or TRBD2 for D (7 bases each). The V gene lost 8 bases and the J gene lost 5 bases, with 22 bases spanning the gap. Germline assignment: CDR1 MDHEN and CDR2 SYDVKM. The CDR3 consists of 15 residues.

This clonotype was seen more than once but under ten times. The chain carries TRBV7-3 and TRBJ2-2; 7 nucleotides align to TRBD1. CDR1 and CDR2 (germline): SGHTA, FQGTGA. The CDR3 runs to 14 residues. Trimming removed 5 bases from V and 7 bases from J; junction bases left unmatched: 7. The DNA for the CDR3 is TGTGCCAGCAGCCTACAGGGGTTTGGCGGGGAGCTGTTTTTT. It yields the protein CASSLQGFGGELFF.

This clonotype has only a few counts. The rearrangement joins TRBV2 to TRBJ2-4; TRBD1 is a possible D gene (5 bases). Trimming took 0 bases from V and 8 from J, leaving 8 bases between them. This CDR3 contains 13 residues. Germline V gene sequence: CDR1 SNHLY, CDR2 FYNNEI. The CDR3 region is CASSEAGAHIQYF. In DNA form, the CDR3 reads TGTGCCAGCAGTGAAGCTGGGGCTCACATTCAGTACTTC.